This TCR beta chain was found in a study of breast tumors, draining lymph nodes, adjacent tissues. General study points: Findings are consistent with lymph node origin and intratumoral expansion of most tumor T cells. Tumor TCR diversity was below lymph nodes but above nontumor tissue. The lymph node origin of tumor T cells was framed as consistent with a hypothesis, not demonstrated.

Breast cancer patients provided tissue from their axillary draining lymph nodes. TCRdb ran MiXCR on the multiplex PCR reads and lists one entry per CDR3 protein. The sample lists 180,000 or so distinct CDR3 sequences, about 34% seen once, with 3.8% in the top ten. Trimming took 1 base from V and 1 from J, leaving 2 bases between them. CDR1 and CDR2 (germline): SGHDT, YYEEEE. This CDR3 contains 12 residues. A word on this clonotype: Antigen specificity is unknown.

The clonotype was recovered from a female donor with breast cancer. Some clones in this sample may be carry-over from other donors' samples. The specimen sequenced was axillary lymph node tissue. This chain uses TRBV5-6 with TRBJ1-1; the D is unclear. As DNA, the CDR3 is TGTGCCAGCAGCTTGAGGAACACTGAAGCTTTCTTT. This encodes CASSLRNTEAFF.